This TCR beta chain was sequenced in a study of shared clonotypes between healthy human individuals. Study-level findings and limits: Donor scarcity curtailed the genetic and exposure-history diversity represented herein.

Concerning this clone itself: What it binds is unknown.

In the original workflow: Junction-only sequences without quality scores came from ImmunoSEQ, so filtering differed. Only in-frame clones appear in the TCRdb table, and some are missing; sequencing was by immunoSEQ multiplex PCR. Clonal size and the V and J genes are those of that table, whereas D and trimming came from the DNA. The sample includes about half a million clones, roughly 83% of them seen just once. Among the donors, all were Caucasian adults who lived in Nashville, Tennessee. V lost 4 bases and J lost 5; bases outside the gene matches: 10. The germline gives CDR1 SGHRS, CDR2 YFSETQ. This CDR3 has 15 amino acids.

This TCR came from a woman between 40 and 55 years old in good health. Some clones in this sample may be carry-over from other donors' samples. The specimen was PBMCs. The genes are TRBV5-1 and TRBJ2-7; 9 positions agree with TRBD1. CDR3 sequence reads: CASSTLPGQGHEQYF. CDR3 nucleotide sequence: TGCGCCAGCAGCACTTTACCGGGACAGGGTCACGAGCAGTACTTC.